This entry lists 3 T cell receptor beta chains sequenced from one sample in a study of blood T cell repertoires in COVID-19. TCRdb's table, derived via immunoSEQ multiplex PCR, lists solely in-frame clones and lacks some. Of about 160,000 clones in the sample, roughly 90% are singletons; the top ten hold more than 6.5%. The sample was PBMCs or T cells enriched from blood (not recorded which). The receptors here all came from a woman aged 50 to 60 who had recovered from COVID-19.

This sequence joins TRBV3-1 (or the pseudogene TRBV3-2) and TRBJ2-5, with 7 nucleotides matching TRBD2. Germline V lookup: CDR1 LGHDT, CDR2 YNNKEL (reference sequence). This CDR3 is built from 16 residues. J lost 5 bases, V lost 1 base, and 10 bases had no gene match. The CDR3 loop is CASSQGVLAIRETQYF. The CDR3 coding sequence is TGTGCCAGCAGCCAAGGAGTACTAGCGATTCGGGAGACCCAGTACTTC.

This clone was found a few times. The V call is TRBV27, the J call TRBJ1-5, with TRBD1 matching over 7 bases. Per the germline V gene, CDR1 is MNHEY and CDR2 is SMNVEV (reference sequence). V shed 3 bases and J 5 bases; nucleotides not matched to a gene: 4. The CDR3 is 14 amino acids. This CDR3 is CASSLGTGDQPQHF. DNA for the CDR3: TGTGCCAGCAGTTTGGGAACAGGGGATCAGCCCCAGCATTTT.

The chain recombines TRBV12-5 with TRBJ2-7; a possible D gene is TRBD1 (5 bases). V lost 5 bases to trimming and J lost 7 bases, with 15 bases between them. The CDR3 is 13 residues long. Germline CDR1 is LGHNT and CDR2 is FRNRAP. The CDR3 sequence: CASGQQVWEEQYF. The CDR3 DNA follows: TGTGCTAGTGGTCAACAGGTCTGGGAAGAGCAGTACTTC.